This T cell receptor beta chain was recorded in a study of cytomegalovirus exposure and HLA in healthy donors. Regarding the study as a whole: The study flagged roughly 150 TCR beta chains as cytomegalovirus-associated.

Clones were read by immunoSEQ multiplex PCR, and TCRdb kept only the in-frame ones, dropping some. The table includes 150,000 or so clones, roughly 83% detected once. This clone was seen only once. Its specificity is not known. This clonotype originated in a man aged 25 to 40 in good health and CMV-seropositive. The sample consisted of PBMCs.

The CDR3 bases are TGTGCCAGCAGCTTCGACATTAACTATGGCTACACCTTC. Protein sequence: CASSFDINYGYTF. The chain has TRBV7-2 and TRBJ1-2; D ambiguous. With 3 bases removed from V and 1 base from J, the gap between germline ends came to 6 bases. This CDR3 region has 13 residues. Germline loops: CDR1 SGHTA, CDR2 FQGNSA.